This is a list of T cell receptor beta chains from one sample in a study of radiotherapy plus CTLA-4 blockade in lung cancer. Libraries were prepared by immunoSEQ multiplex PCR; TCRdb keeps only in-frame clonotypes and omits some of them. Here the sample spans about 120,000 clones, 85% to 90% being singletons. The sequencing here drew on peripheral blood, taken from a patient treated with radiotherapy plus ipilimumab. The receptor source for this set is a human donor with non-small cell lung cancer that progressed on radiotherapy plus ipilimumab. The conserved cysteine and the conserved F or W are not part of the CDR3 here. Fields, in order: V gene, CDR3 protein.

v_gene: TRBV2
CDR3aa: ASFEDSHTGELF

v_gene: TRBV6-1
CDR3aa: ASSEVSGRGDTQY

v_gene: TRBV18
CDR3aa: ASSQGQTTGELF

v_gene: TRBV5-4
CDR3aa: ASSLAGEVGAF

v_gene: TRBV7-9
CDR3aa: ASSLGTSSYEQY

v_gene: TRBV25-1
CDR3aa: ASSGEGDTPGTDTQY

v_gene: TRBV6-1
CDR3aa: ASRPGTGLYEQY

v_gene: TRBV19
CDR3aa: ASSWSSGSSTDTQY

v_gene: TRBV25-1
CDR3aa: ASSESGGDGYT

v_gene: TRBV7-6
CDR3aa: ASRPDRQSGNTIY

v_gene: TRBV10-2
CDR3aa: ASRVTGLMNTEAF

v_gene: TRBV7-2
CDR3aa: ASSSYREGSYT

v_gene: TRBV2
CDR3aa: ASSEAGTGNEKLF

v_gene: TRBV29-1
CDR3aa: SVEPRDRGYNEQF

v_gene: TRBV6-1
CDR3aa: ASQRGSTEAF

v_gene: TRBV5-8
CDR3aa: ASSLTGGLYEQY

v_gene: TRBV30
CDR3aa: AWSPGLPSYNEQF

v_gene: TRBV6-1
CDR3aa: ASSPTGLNEKLF

v_gene: TRBV6-5
CDR3aa: ASSTTSGISYEQY

v_gene: TRBV20-1
CDR3aa: SARQGNTQY

v_gene: TRBV2
CDR3aa: ASKRQPRDLSTDTQY

v_gene: TRBV15
CDR3aa: ATSTGGTVAKNIQY

v_gene: TRBV7-3
CDR3aa: ASRPIGQEGLGEQY

v_gene: TRBV19
CDR3aa: ASSTLAGEYSEQY

v_gene: TRBV27
CDR3aa: ASRQGSVLGNYGYT

v_gene: TRBV6-1
CDR3aa: ASSVGDEQY

v_gene: TRBV5-1
CDR3aa: ASSGTSGPYEQY

v_gene: TRBV5-1
CDR3aa: ASSLEWTRNTGELF

v_gene: TRBV12-5
CDR3aa: ASGDSKYEQY

v_gene: TRBV27
CDR3aa: ASSHRQGRAF

v_gene: TRBV2
CDR3aa: ASSEALGASGNTIY

v_gene: TRBV21-1
CDR3aa: ASSSGHLSTEAF

v_gene: TRBV27
CDR3aa: ASSRGWGTDTQY

v_gene: TRBV7-8
CDR3aa: ASSPTSAEASPY

v_gene: TRBV7-8
CDR3aa: ASSLVRWGEAF

v_gene: TRBV11-2
CDR3aa: ASSHTDTQY

v_gene: TRBV19
CDR3aa: ASSKPSGGAFQPQH

v_gene: TRBV4-1
CDR3aa: ASRGTGTKNEKLF

v_gene: TRBV7-9
CDR3aa: ASSSTTFSYNEQF

v_gene: TRBV6-5
CDR3aa: ASSYWRGRGYTEAF

v_gene: TRBV6-6
CDR3aa: ASSPYIRQPYNEQF

v_gene: TRBV11-1
CDR3aa: ASSLEQGTGIYGYT

v_gene: TRBV29-1
CDR3aa: SVARSNTGELF

v_gene: TRBV9
CDR3aa: ASSVRGGPQETQY

v_gene: TRBV2
CDR3aa: ASARGQTGYNEQF

v_gene: TRBV29-1
CDR3aa: SVVRLATRYNEQF

v_gene: TRBV14
CDR3aa: ASSQYPGGSSYNEQF

v_gene: TRBV2
CDR3aa: ASRTGTSVLTNTGELF

v_gene: TRBV2
CDR3aa: ASSFDIQFEQF